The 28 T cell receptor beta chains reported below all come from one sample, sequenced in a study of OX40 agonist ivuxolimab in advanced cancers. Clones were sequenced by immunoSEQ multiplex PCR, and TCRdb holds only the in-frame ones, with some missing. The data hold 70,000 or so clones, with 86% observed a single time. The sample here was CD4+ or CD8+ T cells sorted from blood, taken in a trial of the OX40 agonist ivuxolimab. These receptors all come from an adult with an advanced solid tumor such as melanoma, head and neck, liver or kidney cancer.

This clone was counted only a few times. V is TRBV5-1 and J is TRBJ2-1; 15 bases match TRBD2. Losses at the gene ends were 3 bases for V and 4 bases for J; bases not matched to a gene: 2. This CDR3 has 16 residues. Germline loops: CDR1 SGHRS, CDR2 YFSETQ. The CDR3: CASSYGLAGGYNEQFF. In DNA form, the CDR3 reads TGCGCCAGCAGCTACGGACTAGCGGGAGGGTACAATGAGCAGTTCTTC. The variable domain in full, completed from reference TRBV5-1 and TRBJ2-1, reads KAGVTQTPRYLIKTRGQQVTLSCSPISGHRSVSWYQQTPGQGLQFLFEYFSETQRNKGNFPGRFSGRQFSNSRSEMNVSTLELGDSALYLCASSYGLAGGYNEQFFGPGTRLTVL.

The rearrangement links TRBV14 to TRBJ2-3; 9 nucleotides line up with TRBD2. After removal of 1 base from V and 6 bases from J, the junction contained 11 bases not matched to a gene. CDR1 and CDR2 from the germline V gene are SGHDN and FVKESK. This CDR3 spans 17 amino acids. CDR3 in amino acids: CASSQGERGALADTQYF. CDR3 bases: TGTGCCAGCAGCCAAGGGGAGCGGGGGGCCTTGGCCGATACGCAGTATTTT.

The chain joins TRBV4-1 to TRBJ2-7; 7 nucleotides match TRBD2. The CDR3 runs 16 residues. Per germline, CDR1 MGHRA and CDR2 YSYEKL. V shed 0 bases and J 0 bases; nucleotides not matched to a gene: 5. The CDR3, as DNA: TGCGCCAGCAGCCAAGAAGTGGGACTAAGCTCCTACGAGCAGTACTTC. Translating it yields CASSQEVGLSSYEQYF.

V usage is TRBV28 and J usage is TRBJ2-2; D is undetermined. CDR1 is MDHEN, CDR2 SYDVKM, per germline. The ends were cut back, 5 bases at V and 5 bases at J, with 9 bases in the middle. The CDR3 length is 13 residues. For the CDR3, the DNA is TGTGCCAGCAGTCGAACAAATACCGGGGAGCTGTTTTTT. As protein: CASSRTNTGELFF.

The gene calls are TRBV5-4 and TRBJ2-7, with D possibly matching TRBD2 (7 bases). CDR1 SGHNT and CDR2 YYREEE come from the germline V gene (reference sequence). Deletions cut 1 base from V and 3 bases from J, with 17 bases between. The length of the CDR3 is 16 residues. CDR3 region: CASSLRGGAGHYEQYF. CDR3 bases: TGTGCCAGCAGCTTGAGGGGGGGAGCGGGGCACTACGAGCAGTACTTC.

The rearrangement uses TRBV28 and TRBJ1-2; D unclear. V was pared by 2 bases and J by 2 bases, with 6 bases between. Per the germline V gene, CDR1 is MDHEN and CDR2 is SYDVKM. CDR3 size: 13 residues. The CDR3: CASSLDWNYGYTF. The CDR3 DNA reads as TGTGCCAGCAGTTTAGACTGGAACTATGGCTACACCTTC.

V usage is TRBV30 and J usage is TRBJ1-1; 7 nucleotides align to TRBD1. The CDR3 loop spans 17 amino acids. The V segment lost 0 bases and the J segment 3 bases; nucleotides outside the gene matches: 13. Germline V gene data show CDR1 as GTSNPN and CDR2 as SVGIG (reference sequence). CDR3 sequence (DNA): TGTGCCTGGAGTGTGGGGGGGACAGCCTCCTTTCACACTGAAGCTTTCTTT. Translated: CAWSVGGTASFHTEAFF.

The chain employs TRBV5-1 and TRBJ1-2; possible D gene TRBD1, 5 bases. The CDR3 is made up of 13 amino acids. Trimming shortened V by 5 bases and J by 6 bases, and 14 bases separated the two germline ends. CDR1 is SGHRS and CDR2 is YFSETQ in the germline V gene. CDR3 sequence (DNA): TGCGCCAGCAGTCTTGGGCAGGGCGATGGCTACACCTTC. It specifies CASSLGQGDGYTF.

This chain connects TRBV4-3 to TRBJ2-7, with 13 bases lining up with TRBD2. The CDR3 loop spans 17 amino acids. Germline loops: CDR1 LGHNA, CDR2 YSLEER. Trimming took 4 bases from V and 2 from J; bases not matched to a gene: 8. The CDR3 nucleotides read TGCGCCAGCAGCCCGCGGACTAGCGGGGGCACCCCCTACGAGCAGTACTTC. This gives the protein CASSPRTSGGTPYEQYF.

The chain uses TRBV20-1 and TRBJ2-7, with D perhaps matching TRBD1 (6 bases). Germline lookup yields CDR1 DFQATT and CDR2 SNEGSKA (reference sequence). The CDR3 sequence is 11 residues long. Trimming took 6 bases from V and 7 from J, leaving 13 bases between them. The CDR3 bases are TGCAGTGCAAACAGGGTGAAAGAGCAGTACTTC. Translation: CSANRVKEQYF.

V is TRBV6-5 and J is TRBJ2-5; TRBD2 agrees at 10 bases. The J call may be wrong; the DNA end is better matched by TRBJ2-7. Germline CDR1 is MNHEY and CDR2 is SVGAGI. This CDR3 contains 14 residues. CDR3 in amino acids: CASKTSGSSYEQYF. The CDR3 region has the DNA TGTGCCAGCAAGACTAGCGGGTCCTCCTACGAGCAGTACTTC.

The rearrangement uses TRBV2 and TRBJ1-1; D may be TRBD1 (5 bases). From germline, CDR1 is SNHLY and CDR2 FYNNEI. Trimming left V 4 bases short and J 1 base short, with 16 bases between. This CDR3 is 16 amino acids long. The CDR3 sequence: CASSASRGRANTEAFF. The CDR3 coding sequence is TGTGCCAGCAGTGCGAGTCGGGGCAGGGCGAACACTGAAGCTTTCTTT. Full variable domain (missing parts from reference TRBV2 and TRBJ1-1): EPEVTQTPSHQVTQMGQEVILRCVPISNHLYFYWYRQILGQKVEFLVSFYNNEISEKSEIFDDQFSVERPDGSNFTLKIRSTKLEDSAMYFCASSASRGRANTEAFFGQGTRLTVV.

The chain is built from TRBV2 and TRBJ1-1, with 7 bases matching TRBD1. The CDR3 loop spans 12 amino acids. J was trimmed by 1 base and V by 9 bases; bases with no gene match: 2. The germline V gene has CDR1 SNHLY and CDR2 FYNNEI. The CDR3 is CARGQKNTEAFF. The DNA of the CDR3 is TGTGCCAGGGGACAGAAGAACACTGAAGCTTTCTTT.

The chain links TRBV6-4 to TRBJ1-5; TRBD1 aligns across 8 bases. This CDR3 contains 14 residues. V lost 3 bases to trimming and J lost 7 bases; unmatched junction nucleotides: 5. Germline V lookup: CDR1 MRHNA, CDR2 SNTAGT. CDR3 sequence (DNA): TGTGCCAGCAGTGAGCCACAGGGGGGACAGCCCCAGCATTTT. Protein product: CASSEPQGGQPQHF.

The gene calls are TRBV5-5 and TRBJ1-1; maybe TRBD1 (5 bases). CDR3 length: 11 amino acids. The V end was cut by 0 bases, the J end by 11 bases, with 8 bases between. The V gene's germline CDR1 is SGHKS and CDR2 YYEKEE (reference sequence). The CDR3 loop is CASSLAGRAFF. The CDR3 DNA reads TGTGCCAGCAGCTTGGCAGGGAGGGCTTTCTTT.

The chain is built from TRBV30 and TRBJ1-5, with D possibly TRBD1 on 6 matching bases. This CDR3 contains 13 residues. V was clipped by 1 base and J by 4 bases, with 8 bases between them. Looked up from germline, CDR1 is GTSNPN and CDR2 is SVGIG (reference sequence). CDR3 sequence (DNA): TGTGCCTGGAGTGAAGGGGGAAATCAGCCCCAGCATTTT. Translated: CAWSEGGNQPQHF.

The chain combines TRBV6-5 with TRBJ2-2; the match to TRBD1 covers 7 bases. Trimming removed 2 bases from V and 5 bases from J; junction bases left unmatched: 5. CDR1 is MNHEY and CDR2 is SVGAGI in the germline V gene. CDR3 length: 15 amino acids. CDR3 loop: CASSYRGQSTGELFF. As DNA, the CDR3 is TGTGCCAGCAGTTACAGGGGGCAGTCGACCGGGGAGCTGTTTTTT.

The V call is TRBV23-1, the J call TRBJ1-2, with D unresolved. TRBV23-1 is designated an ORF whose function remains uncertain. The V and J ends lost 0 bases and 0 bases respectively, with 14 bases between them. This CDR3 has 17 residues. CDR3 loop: CASSQSRAREANYGYTF. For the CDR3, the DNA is TGCGCCAGCAGTCAATCACGGGCTCGAGAGGCTAACTATGGCTACACCTTC.

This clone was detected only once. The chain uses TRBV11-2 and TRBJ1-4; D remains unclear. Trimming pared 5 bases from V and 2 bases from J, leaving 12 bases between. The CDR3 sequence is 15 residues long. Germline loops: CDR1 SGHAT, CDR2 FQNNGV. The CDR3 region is CASSVEGATNEKLFF. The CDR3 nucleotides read TGTGCCAGCAGCGTGGAGGGCGCCACTAATGAAAAACTGTTTTTT.

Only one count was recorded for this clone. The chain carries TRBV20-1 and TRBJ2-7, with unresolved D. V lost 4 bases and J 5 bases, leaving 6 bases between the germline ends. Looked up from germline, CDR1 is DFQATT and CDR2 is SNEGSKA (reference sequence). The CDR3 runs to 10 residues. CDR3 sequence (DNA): TGCAGTGCTACCCCTGACGAGCAGTACTTC. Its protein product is CSATPDEQYF.

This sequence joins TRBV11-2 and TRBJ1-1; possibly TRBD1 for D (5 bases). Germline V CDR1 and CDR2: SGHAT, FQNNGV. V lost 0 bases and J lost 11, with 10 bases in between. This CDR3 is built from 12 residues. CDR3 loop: CASSLEPGRAFF. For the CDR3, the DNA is TGTGCCAGCAGCTTAGAACCAGGGAGGGCTTTCTTT.

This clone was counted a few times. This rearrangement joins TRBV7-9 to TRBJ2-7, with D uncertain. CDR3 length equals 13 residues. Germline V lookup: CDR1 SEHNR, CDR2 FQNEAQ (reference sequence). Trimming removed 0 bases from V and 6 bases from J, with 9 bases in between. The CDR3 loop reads CASSLAGSAEQYF. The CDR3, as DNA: TGTGCCAGCAGCTTAGCGGGAAGTGCCGAGCAGTACTTC.

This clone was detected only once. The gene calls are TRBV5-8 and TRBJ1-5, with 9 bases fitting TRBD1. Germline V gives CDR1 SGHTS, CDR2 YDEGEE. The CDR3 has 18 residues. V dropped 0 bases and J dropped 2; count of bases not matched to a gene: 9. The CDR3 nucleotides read TGTGCCAGCAGCTTGGGGTTGGGACAGGGCTCCGGCAATCAGCCCCAGCATTTT. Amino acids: CASSLGLGQGSGNQPQHF.

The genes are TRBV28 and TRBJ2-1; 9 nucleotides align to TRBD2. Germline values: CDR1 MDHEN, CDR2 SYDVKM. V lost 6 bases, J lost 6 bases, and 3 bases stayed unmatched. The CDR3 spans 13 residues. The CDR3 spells CASRKTSGNEQFF. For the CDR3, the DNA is TGTGCCAGCAGGAAGACTAGCGGCAATGAGCAGTTCTTC. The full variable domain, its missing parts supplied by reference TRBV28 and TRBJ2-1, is DVKVTQSSRYLVKRTGEKVFLECVQDMDHENMFWYRQDPGLGLRLIYFSYDVKMKEKGDIPEGYSVSREKKERFSLILESASTNQTSMYLCASRKTSGNEQFFGPGTRLTVL.

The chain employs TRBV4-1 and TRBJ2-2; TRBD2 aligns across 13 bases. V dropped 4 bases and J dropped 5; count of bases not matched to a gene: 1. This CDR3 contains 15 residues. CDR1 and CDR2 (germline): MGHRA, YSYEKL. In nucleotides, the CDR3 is TGCGCCAGCAGCCTGGGACTAGCGGGGACCGGGGAGCTGTTTTTT. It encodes CASSLGLAGTGELFF.

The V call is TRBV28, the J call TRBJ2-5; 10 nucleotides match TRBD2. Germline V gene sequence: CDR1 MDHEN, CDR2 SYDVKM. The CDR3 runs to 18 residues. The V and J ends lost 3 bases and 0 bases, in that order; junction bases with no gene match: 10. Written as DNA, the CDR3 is TGTGCCAGCAGTTTTCTAGCGGGGGAGCCCTTGTACCAAGAGACCCAGTACTTC. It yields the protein CASSFLAGEPLYQETQYF. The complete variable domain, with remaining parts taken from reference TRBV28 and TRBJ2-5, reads DVKVTQSSRYLVKRTGEKVFLECVQDMDHENMFWYRQDPGLGLRLIYFSYDVKMKEKGDIPEGYSVSREKKERFSLILESASTNQTSMYLCASSFLAGEPLYQETQYFGPGTRLLVL.

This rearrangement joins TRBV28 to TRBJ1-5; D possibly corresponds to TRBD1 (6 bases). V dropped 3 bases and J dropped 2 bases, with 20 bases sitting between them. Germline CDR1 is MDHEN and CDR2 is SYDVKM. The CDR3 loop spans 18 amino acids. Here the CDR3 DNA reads TGTGCCAGCAGTTTGGGAGGGCAGGGGATAGGGGGCAATCAGCCCCAGCATTTT. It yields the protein CASSLGGQGIGGNQPQHF.

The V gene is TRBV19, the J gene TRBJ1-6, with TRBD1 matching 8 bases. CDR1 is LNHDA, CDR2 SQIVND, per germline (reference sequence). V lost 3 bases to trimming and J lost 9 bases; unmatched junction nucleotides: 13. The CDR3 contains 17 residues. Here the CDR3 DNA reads TGTGCCAGTAGTATCTCCCGACAGGGGTCGGGGGGTTCACCCCTCCACTTT. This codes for CASSISRQGSGGSPLHF.